Below, one TCR beta chain is given with its context. The antigen is undetermined. The data belong to a study of T cell responses to AZD1222 COVID-19 vaccine. General study points: Distributed over spike, vaccine-associated CD4 TCRs predominated at 160-218 and 743-854.

Deletions cut 5 bases from V and 4 bases from J, with 18 bases between. CDR1 PRHDT and CDR2 FYEKMQ come from the germline V gene (reference sequence). The CDR3 spans 15 residues. Method: immunoSEQ multiplex PCR; TCRdb's copy keeps in-frame clones and lacks some. Of tens of thousands of clones detected, approximately 90% appear once; the ten largest clones hold roughly 3%. It was second doses at about 4 or about 12 weeks that were pooled. V usage is TRBV13 and J usage is TRBJ2-7, with TRBD2 as a possible D gene (6 bases). Here the sequenced sample was peripheral blood, taken 28 days after the second AZD1222 dose. The sequence derives from an adult who received the AZD1222 COVID-19 vaccine. The CDR3 region has the DNA TGTGCCAGCAGCCCGTCGACTAGTATCGGTTACGAGCAGTACTTC. Protein sequence: CASSPSTSIGYEQYF.